In this sample, the clone carrying this T cell receptor (beta chain) turned up a few times. The antigen remains undetermined. Each contributor possessed a minimum of one pre-ART and a minimum of two post-ART PBMC samples. Trimming took off 10 bases at V and 0 bases at J, with 6 bases between the two ends. This CDR3 is 11 amino acids long. Germline loops: CDR1 MNHEY, CDR2 SVGAGI. The run of the v3.0 immunoSEQ assay was at survey level. Sequencing targeted 40,000-50,000 T-cell genomes per sample. Using immunoSEQ multiplex PCR, the repertoire was profiled, and TCRdb retains in-frame clones only, with some absent. The profile covers 20,000 to 25,000 clones, with roughly 79% appearing a single time and around 12% taken by the ten largest. The data derive from a study of long-term antiretroviral therapy in people with HIV. General study results and limits: Diversity measured after ART increased yet remained under transplant donor controls. It was observed that HIV repertoires exhibited narrower CDR3 length ranges than controls.

The source of this sequence is a man aged 40-49 years with HIV. V is TRBV6-5 and J is TRBJ1-2; unclear D gene. This sample comprised unsorted PBMCs, obtained 0.1 years before starting antiretroviral therapy. The CDR3 spells CATTANYGYTF. In DNA form, the CDR3 reads TGTGCCACTACGGCTAACTATGGCTACACCTTC.